The rows below give T cell receptor beta chains drawn from one sample of a study of cytomegalovirus exposure and HLA in healthy donors. Using immunoSEQ multiplex PCR, the repertoire was profiled, and TCRdb retains in-frame clones only, with some absent. The repertoire consists of 95,000 to 150,000 clones, with about 85% occurring once and the leading ten covering around 0.24%. Sequencing used PBMCs. These receptors came from a man aged 45-65 years in good health and CMV-seronegative. The conserved cysteine and the conserved F or W are not part of the CDR3 here.

CDR3aa: ASSPDRLSYNEQF
v_gene: TRBV5-6
j_gene: TRBJ2-1

CDR3aa: ASSIGGVNQPQH
v_gene: TRBV5-5
j_gene: TRBJ1-5

CDR3aa: SAQTPNTEAF
v_gene: TRBV29-1
j_gene: TRBJ1-1

CDR3aa: ASSFQGGINTGELF
v_gene: TRBV4-2
j_gene: TRBJ2-2

CDR3aa: ASSPSGILTYEQY
v_gene: TRBV6-5
j_gene: TRBJ2-7

CDR3aa: ASSDPGTGIYEQY
v_gene: TRBV28
j_gene: TRBJ2-7

CDR3aa: ASSPRLGSFEQF
v_gene: TRBV7-7
j_gene: TRBJ2-1

CDR3aa: ASSEVGGTTEAF
v_gene: TRBV2
j_gene: TRBJ1-1

CDR3aa: ASSSQGQQY
v_gene: TRBV5-4
j_gene: TRBJ2-7

CDR3aa: ASSQLAGGADTQY
v_gene: TRBV18
j_gene: TRBJ2-3

CDR3aa: ASSLAAGDGEQY
v_gene: TRBV7-9
j_gene: TRBJ2-7

CDR3aa: ASSPQRAGYGYT
v_gene: TRBV28
j_gene: TRBJ1-2

CDR3aa: ASSRDFEETQY
v_gene: TRBV5-4
j_gene: TRBJ2-5

CDR3aa: ASGLWGLASGRSYEQY
v_gene: TRBV12-5
j_gene: TRBJ2-7

CDR3aa: ATSRDPAYEQY
v_gene: TRBV15
j_gene: TRBJ2-7

CDR3aa: ASSLPSGSYANEQF
v_gene: TRBV5-1
j_gene: TRBJ2-1

CDR3aa: ASSLVGDREYEQY
v_gene: TRBV7-9
j_gene: TRBJ2-7

CDR3aa: ASSSDRGYNEQF
v_gene: TRBV27
j_gene: TRBJ2-1

CDR3aa: ASSRLAGGPSYEQY
v_gene: TRBV21-1
j_gene: TRBJ2-7

CDR3aa: ASTLGGSPGDTQY
v_gene: TRBV7-9
j_gene: TRBJ2-3

CDR3aa: ASSMGAGARMSGYT
v_gene: TRBV19
j_gene: TRBJ1-2

CDR3aa: ASSPTAGSGDTQY
v_gene: TRBV18
j_gene: TRBJ2-3

CDR3aa: ASSLASGGFGEQY
v_gene: TRBV7-7
j_gene: TRBJ2-7

CDR3aa: ASTPQGTQGRGTEAF
v_gene: TRBV28
j_gene: TRBJ1-1

CDR3aa: ASSSFRTSGTYEQY
v_gene: TRBV7-9
j_gene: TRBJ2-7

CDR3aa: ASSFDGSYEQY
v_gene: TRBV7-6
j_gene: TRBJ2-7

CDR3aa: ASSLYSSYEQY
v_gene: TRBV11-3
j_gene: TRBJ2-7

CDR3aa: SVVGQGTDTQY
v_gene: TRBV29-1
j_gene: TRBJ2-3

CDR3aa: ASSLSAGATGELF
v_gene: TRBV28
j_gene: TRBJ2-2

CDR3aa: ASSQDWGQTGYT
v_gene: TRBV4-3
j_gene: TRBJ1-2

CDR3aa: ASSVGGYGRAEETQY
v_gene: TRBV9
j_gene: TRBJ2-5

CDR3aa: ASTSGTEAF
v_gene: TRBV13
j_gene: TRBJ1-1

CDR3aa: ASSTAGTVLNEQF
v_gene: TRBV19
j_gene: TRBJ2-1

CDR3aa: ASSTTVNKIYGYT
v_gene: TRBV5-6
j_gene: TRBJ1-2

CDR3aa: ASSLGSGGNYGYT
v_gene: TRBV5-1
j_gene: TRBJ1-2

CDR3aa: ASSPGTGVYEQY
v_gene: TRBV6-5
j_gene: TRBJ2-7

CDR3aa: ASSQAPGTSASYNEQF
v_gene: TRBV4-2
j_gene: TRBJ2-1

CDR3aa: ATADRVATEAF
v_gene: TRBV6-1
j_gene: TRBJ1-1

CDR3aa: ASSEASGVTDTQY
v_gene: TRBV10-1
j_gene: TRBJ2-3

CDR3aa: ASRAPQEYQPQH
v_gene: TRBV19
j_gene: TRBJ1-5

CDR3aa: SVEGYGGEQY
v_gene: TRBV29-1
j_gene: TRBJ2-7

CDR3aa: ASSLDRRNQPQH
v_gene: TRBV5-8
j_gene: TRBJ1-5

CDR3aa: ASGRTGGIGEQY
v_gene: TRBV6-5
j_gene: TRBJ2-7

CDR3aa: ASSLVTSGRGVEQY
v_gene: TRBV5-6
j_gene: TRBJ2-7

CDR3aa: ASSPLGGSYEQY
v_gene: TRBV5-4
j_gene: TRBJ2-7

CDR3aa: ASSGRSRGGYEQY
v_gene: TRBV6-5
j_gene: TRBJ2-7

CDR3aa: ASSVGLANNEQF
v_gene: TRBV5-1
j_gene: TRBJ2-1

CDR3aa: ASSKQGADDTEAF
v_gene: TRBV7-2
j_gene: TRBJ1-1

CDR3aa: ASSQESPSGEETQY
v_gene: TRBV4-3
j_gene: TRBJ2-5

CDR3aa: SVDPGQGPPGYNEQF
v_gene: TRBV29-1
j_gene: TRBJ2-1

CDR3aa: ASSEGIRGYNEQF
v_gene: TRBV25-1
j_gene: TRBJ2-1

CDR3aa: ASTSGRVYGQPQH
v_gene: TRBV5-6
j_gene: TRBJ1-5

CDR3aa: SVEWRGAVGYT
v_gene: TRBV29-1
j_gene: TRBJ1-2

CDR3aa: ASQGRSGSSDEQF
v_gene: TRBV5-1
j_gene: TRBJ2-1

CDR3aa: ASSMGQGAVTEAF
v_gene: TRBV19
j_gene: TRBJ1-1